The clone carrying this TCR beta chain was seen a single time. Peripheral blood genomic DNA, not sorted cells or RNA, was the template. The data were obtained in a study of T cell repertoires in aging, cancer and after chemotherapy. TRB rearrangements spanning V, D and J were amplified using mixed TRB-A/B primers. TCRdb ran MiXCR on the multiplex PCR reads and lists one entry per CDR3 protein. The repertoire holds thousands of distinct CDR3 sequences, with 20% to 25% as singletons. The V gene lost 8 bases and the J gene lost 2 bases, with 19 bases spanning the gap. Germline values: CDR1 SGHTA, CDR2 FQGTGA. The CDR3 spans 17 residues.

The chain is built from TRBV7-3 and TRBJ2-6, with a weak D call TRBD2 (6 bases). The TCR originated in a human donor with a blood cancer. The source material was blood. The CDR3 DNA is TGTGCCAGCTTGAGGGGTCTCCGCGGGGCTGGGGCCAACGTCCTGACTTTC. Protein product: CASLRGLRGAGANVLTF. The whole variable domain, filled in from reference TRBV7-3 and TRBJ2-6, reads GAGVSQTPSNKVTEKGKYVELRCDPISGHTALYWYRQSLGQGPEFLIYFQGTGAADDSGLPNDRFFAVRPEGSVSTLKIQRTERGDSAVYLCASLRGLRGAGANVLTFGAGSRLTVL.